Shown below are 6 T cell receptor beta chains from a single sample sequenced in a study of blood T cell repertoires in COVID-19. Clones were read by immunoSEQ multiplex PCR, and TCRdb kept only the in-frame ones, dropping some. Of over 200,000 clones listed, less than 85% are singletons. Input material: PBMCs or T cells enriched from blood (not recorded which). These receptors were obtained from a man aged 60 to 75 who had recovered from COVID-19.

This clone showed up just a few times. The chain joins TRBV7-2 to TRBJ2-7, with D possibly matching TRBD1 (6 bases). V lost 6 bases, J lost 4 bases, and 25 bases lay in between. Germline V gene sequence: CDR1 SGHTA, CDR2 FQGNSA. The CDR3 loop spans 17 amino acids. The CDR3 here is CASSDTGGQGRFYEQYF. The DNA for the CDR3 is TGTGCCAGCAGTGATACCGGCGGGCAGGGGAGATTTTACGAGCAGTACTTC.

The V gene is TRBV7-9, the J gene TRBJ2-2; 8 nucleotides agree with TRBD2. Trimming removed 5 bases from V and 5 bases from J; junction bases left unmatched: 7. The CDR3 extends over 15 amino acids. Germline V gene lookup returns CDR1 SEHNR and CDR2 FQNEAQ (reference sequence). CDR3 amino acids: CASSPGGAGTGELFF. The CDR3 DNA follows: TGTGCCAGCAGCCCCGGGGGGGCCGGAACCGGGGAGCTGTTTTTT.

The chain employs TRBV19 and TRBJ1-4; 8 bases match TRBD1. Trimming cost V 4 bases and J 6 bases; bases outside gene matches: 4. CDR1 LNHDA and CDR2 SQIVND come from the germline V gene (reference sequence). This CDR3 is built from 14 residues. The CDR3 protein is CASSTGQDDEKLFF. The CDR3 nucleotides read TGTGCCAGTAGTACGGGACAGGATGATGAAAAACTGTTTTTT.

J is TRBJ2-2 and V is TRBV19; the match to TRBD1 covers 10 bases. The germline CDR1 and CDR2 sequences are LNHDA and SQIVND (reference sequence). V lost 5 bases to trimming and J lost 6 bases; unmatched junction nucleotides: 9. This CDR3 region has 16 residues. The CDR3 loop reads CASSPRDRGSAGELFF. The CDR3 DNA reads as TGTGCCAGTAGTCCCCGGGACAGGGGTTCGGCCGGGGAGCTGTTTTTT.

The chain links TRBV6-5 to TRBJ1-6; D may be TRBD1 (6 bases). The germline V gene has CDR1 MNHEY and CDR2 SVGAGI. CDR3 size: 15 residues. Trimming left V 5 bases short and J 7 bases short, with 15 bases between. The CDR3 region is CASSRGTFGNSPLHF. The CDR3 nucleotides are TGTGCCAGCAGTCGTGGGACATTCGGAAATTCACCCCTCCACTTT.

J is TRBJ1-3 and V is TRBV6-5; D is uncertain. The CDR3 consists of 14 residues. V was pared by 8 bases and J by 1 base, with 12 bases between. Germline V gene lookup returns CDR1 MNHEY and CDR2 SVGAGI. The CDR3 loop is CASLKTVSGNTIYF. The CDR3 coding sequence is TGTGCCAGCCTCAAGACTGTTTCTGGAAACACCATATATTTT.